This T cell receptor beta chain was observed in a study of CXCR3-negative and CXCR3-positive naive CD8 T cells. The study's findings and limits: Both of the naive subsets showed about the same high diversity, but memory CD8+ cells had much less.

This clonotype shows up as medium-sized by frequency. Its antigen is currently unknown. From germline, CDR1 is WNHNN and CDR2 SYGVQD (reference sequence). CDR3 length: 15 residues. TRB cDNA libraries were made by UMI-labeled 5' RACE. TCRdb reanalyzed the 5' RACE reads and collapses them to one entry per CDR3 protein, without DNA. The sample totals 38,000 or so distinct CDR3 sequences. The source material was naive CXCR3- CD8+ T cells from blood. The subset is: CD45RO-CCR7+CD27+CD95- naive CD8+ T cells lacking CXCR3 (TNR3-). This chain links TRBV10-1 with TRBJ1-6. The TCR originated in a human donor in good health. Some clones in this sample may be carry-over from other donors' samples. CDR3 region: CASRLRSSYNSPLHF.